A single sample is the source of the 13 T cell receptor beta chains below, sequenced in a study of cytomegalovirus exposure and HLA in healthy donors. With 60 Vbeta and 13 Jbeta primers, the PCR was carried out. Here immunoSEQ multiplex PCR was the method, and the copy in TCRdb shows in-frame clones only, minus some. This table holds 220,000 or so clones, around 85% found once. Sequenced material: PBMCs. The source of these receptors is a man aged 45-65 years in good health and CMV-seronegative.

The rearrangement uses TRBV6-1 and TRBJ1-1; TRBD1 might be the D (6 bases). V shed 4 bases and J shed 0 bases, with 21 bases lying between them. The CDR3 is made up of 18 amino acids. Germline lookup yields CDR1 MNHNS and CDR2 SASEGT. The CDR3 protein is CASSGNPAAGELNTEAFF. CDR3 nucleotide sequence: TGTGCCAGCAGTGGCAACCCCGCGGCAGGGGAACTGAACACTGAAGCTTTCTTT.

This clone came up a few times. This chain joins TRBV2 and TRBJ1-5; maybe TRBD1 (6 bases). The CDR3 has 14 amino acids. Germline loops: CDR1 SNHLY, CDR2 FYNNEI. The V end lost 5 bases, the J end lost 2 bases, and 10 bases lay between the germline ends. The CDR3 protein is CASSPDSGNQPQHF. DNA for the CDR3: TGTGCCAGCAGTCCGGACAGCGGCAATCAGCCCCAGCATTTT. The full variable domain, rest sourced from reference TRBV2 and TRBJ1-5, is EPEVTQTPSHQVTQMGQEVILRCVPISNHLYFYWYRQILGQKVEFLVSFYNNEISEKSEIFDDQFSVERPDGSNFTLKIRSTKLEDSAMYFCASSPDSGNQPQHFGDGTRLSIL.

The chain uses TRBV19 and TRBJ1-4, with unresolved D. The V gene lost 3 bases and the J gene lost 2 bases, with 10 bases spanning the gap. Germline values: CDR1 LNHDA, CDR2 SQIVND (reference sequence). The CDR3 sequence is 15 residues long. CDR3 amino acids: CASSIGGLTNEKLFF. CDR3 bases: TGTGCCAGTAGTATCGGTGGGCTGACTAATGAAAAACTGTTTTTT. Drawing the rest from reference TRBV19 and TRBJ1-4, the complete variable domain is DGGITQSPKYLFRKEGQNVTLSCEQNLNHDAMYWYRQDPGQGLRLIYYSQIVNDFQKGDIAEGYSVSREKKESFPLTVTSAQKNPTAFYLCASSIGGLTNEKLFFGSGTQLSVL.

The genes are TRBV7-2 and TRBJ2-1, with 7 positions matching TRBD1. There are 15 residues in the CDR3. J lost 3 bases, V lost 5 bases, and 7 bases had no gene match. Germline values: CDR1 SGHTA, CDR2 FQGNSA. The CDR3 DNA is TGTGCCAGCAGCCCCGTGGGGACAGACTACAATGAGCAGTTCTTC. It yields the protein CASSPVGTDYNEQFF.

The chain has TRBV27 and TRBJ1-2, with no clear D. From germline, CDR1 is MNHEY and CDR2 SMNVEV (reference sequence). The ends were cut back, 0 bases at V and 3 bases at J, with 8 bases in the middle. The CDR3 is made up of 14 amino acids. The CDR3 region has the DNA TGTGCCAGCAGTTTATCTTGGCTAGACTATGGCTACACCTTC. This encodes CASSLSWLDYGYTF.

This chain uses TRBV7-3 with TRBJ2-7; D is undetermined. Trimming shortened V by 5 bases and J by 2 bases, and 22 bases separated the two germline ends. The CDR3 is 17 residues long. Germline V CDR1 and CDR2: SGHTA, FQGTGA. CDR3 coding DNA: TGTGCCAGCAGCCTGGGCAGTCCCCGATCTTCTACCTACGAGCAGTACTTC. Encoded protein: CASSLGSPRSSTYEQYF.

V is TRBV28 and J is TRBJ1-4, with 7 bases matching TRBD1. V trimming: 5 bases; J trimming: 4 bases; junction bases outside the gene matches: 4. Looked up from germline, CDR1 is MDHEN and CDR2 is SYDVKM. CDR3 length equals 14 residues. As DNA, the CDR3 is TGTGCCAGCAGTAGTGGGACAGTTAATGAAAAACTGTTTTTT. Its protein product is CASSSGTVNEKLFF.

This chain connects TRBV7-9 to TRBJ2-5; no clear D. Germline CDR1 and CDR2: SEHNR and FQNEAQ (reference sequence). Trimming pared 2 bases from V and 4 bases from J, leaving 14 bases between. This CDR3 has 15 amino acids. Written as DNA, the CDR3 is TGTGCCAGCAGCTTACAGGCACCAGTACGAGAGACCCAGTACTTC. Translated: CASSLQAPVRETQYF.

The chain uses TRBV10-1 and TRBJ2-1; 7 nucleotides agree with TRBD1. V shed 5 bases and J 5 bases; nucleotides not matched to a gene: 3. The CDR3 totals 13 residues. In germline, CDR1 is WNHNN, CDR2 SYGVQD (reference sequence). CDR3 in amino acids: CASSRQGDNEQFF. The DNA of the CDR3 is TGCGCCAGCAGTCGACAGGGCGACAATGAGCAGTTCTTC.

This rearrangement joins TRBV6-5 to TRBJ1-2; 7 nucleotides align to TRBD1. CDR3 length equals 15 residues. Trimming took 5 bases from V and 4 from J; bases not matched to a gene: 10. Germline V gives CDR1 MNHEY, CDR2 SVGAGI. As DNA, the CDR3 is TGTGCCAGCAGTGTTTACAGGGGACTTGGCTATGGCTACACCTTC. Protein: CASSVYRGLGYGYTF.

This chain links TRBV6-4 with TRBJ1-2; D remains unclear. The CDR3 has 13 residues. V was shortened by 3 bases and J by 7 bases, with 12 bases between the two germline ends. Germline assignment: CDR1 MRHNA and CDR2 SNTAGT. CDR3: CASSEREGGGYTF. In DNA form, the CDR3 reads TGTGCCAGCAGTGAGCGGGAGGGCGGTGGCTACACCTTC.

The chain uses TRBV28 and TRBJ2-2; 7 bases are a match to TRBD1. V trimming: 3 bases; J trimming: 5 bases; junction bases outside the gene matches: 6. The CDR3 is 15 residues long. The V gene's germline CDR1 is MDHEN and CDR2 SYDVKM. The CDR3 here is CASSFRGRKTGELFF. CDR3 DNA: TGTGCCAGCAGTTTTAGGGGGCGGAAGACCGGGGAGCTGTTTTTT.

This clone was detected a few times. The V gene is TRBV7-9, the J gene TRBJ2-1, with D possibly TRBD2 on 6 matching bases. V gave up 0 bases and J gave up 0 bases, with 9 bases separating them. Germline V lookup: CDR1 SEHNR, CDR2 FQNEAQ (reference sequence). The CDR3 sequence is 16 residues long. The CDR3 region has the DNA TGTGCCAGCAGCTTAGCGCAAGCGGGCTCCTACAATGAGCAGTTCTTC. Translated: CASSLAQAGSYNEQFF.